These 13 T cell receptor beta chains were sequenced from one sample in a study of blood T cell repertoires in COVID-19 (dated by TCRdb to about 2020). Libraries were prepared through the immunoSEQ multiplex PCR assay. In TCRdb, the immuneACCESS table is reduced to in-frame sequences with V and J assigned. These tables do not hold every clone; where another copy was compared, an unresolved V gene accounts for under half, and the others remain unexplained. The sample table lists about 260,000 clones, around 80% of them with a count of one. The ten top clones hold around 4.1% of the sample. Sample: PBMCs or T cells enriched from blood (not recorded which). The receptors were gathered from a man younger than 45 with acute COVID-19.

This clone has just one count. The chain combines TRBV19 with TRBJ1-2; D uncertain. Per the germline V gene, CDR1 is LNHDA and CDR2 is SQIVND (reference sequence). V was shortened by 0 bases and J by 4 bases, with 6 bases between the two germline ends. This CDR3 has 13 residues. The CDR3 DNA reads as TGTGCCAGTAGTATAGACTGGCCCTATGGCTACACCTTC. Translating gives CASSIDWPYGYTF.

The V and J genes are TRBV11-2 and TRBJ2-2, with TRBD2 identical over 7 bases. The length of the CDR3 is 16 residues. V was pared by 3 bases and J by 4 bases, with 8 bases of the junction left unmatched. Germline V gives CDR1 SGHAT, CDR2 FQNNGV. In DNA form, the CDR3 reads TGTGCCAGCAGCTTGGGGGGGACGGCGATCACCGGGGAGCTGTTTTTT. Translation gives CASSLGGTAITGELFF.

In DNA form, the CDR3 reads TGTGCCAGCAGTTTACACAGGACAGGGGGGGAGGGCGAGCAGTACGTC. Residues: CASSLHRTGGEGEQYV. The chain carries TRBV28 and TRBJ2-7; 10 positions match TRBD1. J gave up 6 bases and V 2 bases, and 10 bases lay outside the gene matches. CDR1 is MDHEN, CDR2 SYDVKM, per germline. This CDR3 spans 16 amino acids.

This clone was observed a few times. This sequence joins TRBV6-4 and TRBJ2-6; no clear D gene. The V and J ends lost 0 bases and 0 bases respectively, with 12 bases between them. Germline V gene data show CDR1 as MRHNA and CDR2 as SNTAGT. This CDR3 is built from 18 residues. The CDR3 coding sequence is TGTGCCAGCAGTGACTCTGTCCACAGCATCTCTGGGGCCAACGTCCTGACTTTC. Translation gives CASSDSVHSISGANVLTF.

The chain joins TRBV15 to TRBJ2-3, with TRBD1 matching 7 bases. CDR1 LNHNV and CDR2 YYDKDF come from the germline V gene (reference sequence). The CDR3 length is 16 residues. V lost 1 base, J lost 0 bases, and 4 bases stayed unmatched. This chain's CDR3 is CATSRGQGESTDTQYF. As DNA, the CDR3 is TGTGCCACCAGCAGAGGACAGGGAGAGAGCACAGATACGCAGTATTTT.

This chain uses TRBV30 with TRBJ1-2, with a possible D match to TRBD1 (6 bases). Germline loops: CDR1 GTSNPN, CDR2 SVGIG (reference sequence). V lost 6 bases, J lost 6 bases, and 17 bases lay in between. This CDR3 has 13 amino acids. The CDR3 here is CACLRGAINGYTF. DNA for the CDR3: TGTGCCTGCCTCCGGGGGGCGATAAATGGCTACACCTTC.

The V call is TRBV18, the J call TRBJ2-2, with D perhaps TRBD2 (5 bases). The germline V gene has CDR1 KGHSH and CDR2 LQKENI. The CDR3 has 14 residues. The ends were cut back, 8 bases at V and 6 bases at J, with 16 bases in the middle. CDR3 bases: TGTGCCAGCGCCGAGATAAAGGGAGCCGGGGAGCTGTTTTTT. This codes for CASAEIKGAGELFF.

The chain has TRBV6-5 and TRBJ1-1; D ambiguous. The CDR3 has 15 residues. Trimming cost V 7 bases and J 3 bases, with 18 bases left between them. CDR1 is MNHEY and CDR2 is SVGAGI in the germline V gene. The CDR3 nucleotides are TGTGCCAGCACCTCCCTGGGCCACCAGTACACTGAAGCTTTCTTT. It yields the protein CASTSLGHQYTEAFF.

This chain connects TRBV5-4 to TRBJ1-1; 9 bases match TRBD1. CDR3 length: 15 residues. The germline gives CDR1 SGHNT, CDR2 YYREEE (reference sequence). V gave up 4 bases and J gave up 4 bases; unmatched junction bases: 8. Here the CDR3 reads CASSRSTGGFTEAFF. The CDR3 DNA reads as TGTGCCAGCAGCAGGTCTACAGGGGGCTTCACTGAAGCTTTCTTT. Full variable domain (remainder filled in from reference TRBV5-4 and TRBJ1-1): ETGVTQSPTHLIKTRGQQVTLRCSSQSGHNTVSWYQQALGQGPQFIFQYYREEENGRGNFPPRFSGLQFPNYSSELNVNALELDDSALYLCASSRSTGGFTEAFFGQGTRLTVV.

The genes are TRBV6-5 and TRBJ2-2; TRBD1 matches 8 bases. This CDR3 comprises 15 residues. CDR1 is MNHEY, CDR2 SVGAGI, per germline. With V trimmed by 4 bases and J by 1 base, 2 bases remained unmatched. CDR3 bases: TGTGCCAGCAGTTGGGACAGGAGGAACACCGGGGAGCTGTTTTTT. This gives the protein CASSWDRRNTGELFF.

This clone was observed once. The rearrangement links TRBV7-2 to TRBJ1-5; D call uncertain. This CDR3 comprises 13 residues. Germline values: CDR1 SGHTA, CDR2 FQGNSA. Between the trimmed V and J ends, which lost 4 bases and 0 bases, there was a span of 4 bases. The CDR3 coding sequence is TGTGCCAGCAGCTCCTATAGCAATCAGCCCCAGCATTTT. Translated: CASSSYSNQPQHF.

The chain joins TRBV9 to TRBJ2-1; 10 nucleotides align to TRBD2. This CDR3 has 14 residues. V lost 3 bases, J lost 9 bases, and 6 bases stayed unmatched. In germline, CDR1 is SGDLS, CDR2 YYNGEE. CDR3 bases: TGTGCCAGCAGCGCCCTAGCGGGAGTAAGTGAGCAGTTCTTC. This encodes CASSALAGVSEQFF. Full variable domain (rest looked up from reference TRBV9 and TRBJ2-1): DSGVTQTPKHLITATGQRVTLRCSPRSGDLSVYWYQQSLDQGLQFLIQYYNGEERAKGNILERFSAQQFPDLHSELNLSSLELGDSALYFCASSALAGVSEQFFGPGTRLTVL.

The J gene is TRBJ1-6, the V gene TRBV18, with D perhaps matching TRBD1 (6 bases). The V end lost 2 bases, the J end lost 4 bases, and 12 bases lay between the germline ends. The length of the CDR3 is 16 residues. Germline V CDR1 and CDR2: KGHSH, LQKENI. CDR3 nucleotide sequence: TGTGCCAGCTCACCAGGGGCAGGGGCATATAATTCACCCCTCCACTTT. Translated, it gives CASSPGAGAYNSPLHF.